This T cell receptor beta chain was recovered during a study of shared clonotypes between healthy human individuals. Template amounts of roughly 300 ng DNA, tens of thousands of T cell genomes, were employed in unsorted PBMC replicate PCRs. On ten immunoSEQ deep assay plates, unsorted PBMC DNA was sequenced. Sequencing was performed with immunoSEQ multiplex PCR; in TCRdb, only in-frame clones are kept and a portion is missing. The sample lists about 480,000 clones, around 74% occurring once. This clone is a singleton in its sample. Its antigen is not known. The V end was cut by 4 bases, the J end by 6 bases, with 17 bases between. The germline gives CDR1 SGHDT, CDR2 YYEEEE. The CDR3 totals 14 residues. Every contributor of samples was a Caucasian grown-up residing in Nashville, Tennessee. General study points: Researchers sampled only blood; tissue repertoires likely differ.

Specimen: PBMCs. V usage is TRBV5-6 and J usage is TRBJ2-7; D unresolved. This TCR was sampled from a woman aged 40 to 50 in good health. Some clones in this sample may be carry-over from other donors' samples. This CDR3 is CASSRASLSSEQYF. The CDR3 DNA reads TGTGCCAGCAGCCGCGCCTCCCTAAGCTCCGAGCAGTACTTC.